A single sample gave rise to the 21 T cell receptor beta chains below, sequenced in a study of radiation and T cells in renal cell carcinoma. Described time point: baseline pretreatment blood. Sample treatment: 15 Gy SBRT to primary tumor, nephrectomy 4 weeks later. The data were produced by immunoSEQ multiplex PCR, yet TCRdb's version contains in-frame clones alone and is incomplete. The sample has approximately 100,000 clones, 75% to 90% seen once. The source material was blood, sampled from a patient whose treatment included radiotherapy and nephrectomy. The receptors here all came from a man aged 45-65 years with renal cell carcinoma.

The gene calls are TRBV19 and TRBJ1-5; no clear D. The CDR3 is 13 amino acids. Trimming stripped 6 bases from V and 3 bases from J, with 9 bases between. Per the germline V gene, CDR1 is LNHDA and CDR2 is SQIVND (reference sequence). The CDR3 coding sequence is TGTGCCAGTAGCCAACAGAACAATCAGCCCCAGCATTTT. It is translated as CASSQQNNQPQHF.

A few counts support this clone. V usage is TRBV4-3 and J usage is TRBJ2-1; 8 bases map to TRBD2. Trimming cost V 4 bases and J 8 bases; bases outside gene matches: 19. The germline CDR1 and CDR2 sequences are LGHNA and YSLEER. CDR3 length equals 18 residues. CDR3 region: CASSRRGSAGALWDEQFF. The CDR3 bases are TGCGCCAGCAGCCGACGGGGATCAGCGGGGGCCCTTTGGGATGAGCAGTTCTTC.

The table lists this clone with a count of one. The chain has TRBV18 and TRBJ1-5; 11 nucleotides line up with TRBD1. The CDR3 covers 17 residues. The junction had 6 bases not matched to a gene; V was cut back by 3 bases and J by 2 bases. Germline CDR1 reads KGHSH; CDR2 reads LQKENI. CDR3 sequence reads: CASSPGTGGFGNQPQHF. In DNA, the CDR3 is TGTGCCAGCTCACCCGGGACAGGGGGTTTTGGCAATCAGCCCCAGCATTTT. Combining the CDR3 with reference TRBV18 and TRBJ1-5 gives the whole variable domain NAGVMQNPRHLVRRRGQEARLRCSPMKGHSHVYWYRQLPEEGLKFMVYLQKENIIDESGMPKERFSAEFPKEGPSILRIQQVVRGDSAAYFCASSPGTGGFGNQPQHFGDGTRLSIL.

This chain uses TRBV6-5 with TRBJ2-5; TRBD2 matches 12 bases. CDR1 and CDR2 (germline): MNHEY, SVGAGI. V lost 2 bases to trimming and J lost 3 bases; unmatched junction nucleotides: 4. This CDR3 region has 16 residues. The CDR3 region is CASSYLRLAGEETQYF. In DNA form, the CDR3 reads TGTGCCAGCAGTTACCTCCGACTAGCGGGGGAAGAGACCCAGTACTTC.

The J gene is TRBJ2-1, the V gene TRBV6-4; tentative D call: TRBD2 (5 bases). Germline V lookup: CDR1 MRHNA, CDR2 SNTAGT. V dropped 6 bases and J dropped 0 bases, with 15 bases sitting between them. The CDR3 extends over 16 amino acids. CDR3 amino acids: CASRWRVPSSYNEQFF. In DNA form, the CDR3 reads TGTGCCAGCAGGTGGCGGGTTCCTAGCTCCTACAATGAGCAGTTCTTC.

The chain has TRBV21-1 and TRBJ1-1; the table's D call TRBD1 went unverified against the DNA. TRBV21-1 is an annotated pseudogene. The CDR3 has 15 residues. CDR3 region: CASSKTHRQGTEAFF. CDR3 DNA: TGTGCCAGCAGCAAAACGCACAGGCAAGGCACTGAAGCTTTCTTT.

This clone has a single count. The genes are TRBV7-2 and TRBJ2-3; D uncertain. Germline lookup yields CDR1 SGHTA and CDR2 FQGNSA. V was shortened by 4 bases and J by 4 bases, with 6 bases between the two germline ends. CDR3 length equals 12 residues. In DNA, the CDR3 is TGTGCCAGCAGCTACTTGGCAGATACGCAGTATTTT. This codes for CASSYLADTQYF. Variable domain in full (rest from reference TRBV7-2 and TRBJ2-3): GAGVSQSPSNKVTEKGKDVELRCDPISGHTALYWYRQSLGQGLEFLIYFQGNSAPDKSGLPSDRFSAERTGGSVSTLTIQRTQQEDSAVYLCASSYLADTQYFGPGTRLTVL.

This chain links TRBV9 with TRBJ1-6; D is possibly TRBD1 (5 bases). Germline CDR1 SGDLS, CDR2 YYNGEE. V lost 5 bases, J lost 6 bases, and 12 bases lay in between. CDR3 size: 14 residues. The CDR3 is CASSRTSSNSPLHF. DNA of the CDR3: TGTGCCAGCAGTCGGACATCGTCTAATTCACCCCTCCACTTT.

This chain connects TRBV4-1 to TRBJ1-4; perhaps TRBD1 as D (5 bases). Between the trimmed V and J ends, which lost 0 bases and 1 base, there was a span of 18 bases. CDR1 and CDR2 (germline): MGHRA, YSYEKL. The CDR3 consists of 19 residues. CDR3 protein: CASSQDRRRPRGTNEKLFF. The CDR3 DNA reads as TGCGCCAGCAGCCAAGATCGTCGCAGGCCGAGGGGAACTAATGAAAAACTGTTTTTT.

V and J are TRBV6-1 and TRBJ2-1, with TRBD1 identical over 9 bases. Germline V gene data show CDR1 as MNHNS and CDR2 as SASEGT. V lost 5 bases, J lost 4 bases, and 3 bases stayed unmatched. The CDR3 loop spans 14 amino acids. CDR3 nucleotides: TGTGCCAGCAGTTCGGGACAGGGTTACAATGAGCAGTTCTTC. Residues: CASSSGQGYNEQFF.

The J gene is TRBJ1-2, the V gene TRBV6-6, with a tentative D call TRBD1 (6 bases). V was pared by 7 bases and J by 8 bases, with 17 bases between. There are 13 residues in the CDR3. Germline CDR1 MNHNY, CDR2 SVGAGI (reference sequence). The CDR3 region has the DNA TGTGCCAGCACGGGGGCGGCCGTTTGGGGCTACACCTTC. This sequence encodes CASTGAAVWGYTF.

This chain joins TRBV29-1 and TRBJ2-2, with D unresolved. Germline CDR1 reads SQVTM; CDR2 reads ANQGSEA. The V gene lost 7 bases and the J gene lost 6 bases, with 12 bases spanning the gap. The CDR3 spans 12 residues. CDR3 in DNA: TGCAGCGCCCACCTGGGGTCCGGGGAGCTGTTTTTT. Translating it yields CSAHLGSGELFF.

V is TRBV27 and J is TRBJ1-5; no clear D gene. The CDR3 is 13 residues long. Germline CDR1 is MNHEY and CDR2 is SMNVEV (reference sequence). V was trimmed by 6 bases and J by 4 bases, leaving 10 bases between them. Here the CDR3 DNA reads TGTGCCAGCAGCCAGTCGAGAAATCAGCCCCAGCATTTT. Residues: CASSQSRNQPQHF.

This chain connects TRBV29-1 to TRBJ2-1; D call uncertain. This CDR3 spans 10 amino acids. Germline V CDR1 and CDR2: SQVTM, ANQGSEA. The germline V and J ends were trimmed by 3 bases and 3 bases, with 0 bases remaining between them. CDR3 loop: CSVDYNEQFF. The CDR3 DNA follows: TGCAGCGTTGACTACAATGAGCAGTTCTTC.

The chain uses TRBV6-5 and TRBJ2-7; D may correspond to TRBD1 or TRBD2 (5 bases each). Germline loops: CDR1 MNHEY, CDR2 SVGAGI. The CDR3 contains 13 residues. Trimming stripped 5 bases from V and 3 bases from J, with 11 bases between. The CDR3 nucleotides read TGTGCCAGCAGTCCCCTGGGGGACTACGAGCAGTACTTC. Translation: CASSPLGDYEQYF.

This chain links TRBV7-2 with TRBJ2-1; 11 nucleotides align to TRBD2. The CDR3 length is 18 residues. Germline-derived CDR1 and CDR2 are SGHTA and FQGNSA. V was clipped by 1 base and J by 0 bases; unmatched bases: 5. As DNA, the CDR3 is TGTGCCAGCAGCTTAGGACTAGCGGGACGCGGCTCCTACAATGAGCAGTTCTTC. Translated, it gives CASSLGLAGRGSYNEQFF.

This rearrangement joins TRBV5-6 to TRBJ2-7; no clear D gene. CDR3 size: 15 residues. In germline, CDR1 is SGHDT, CDR2 YYEEEE. Trimming removed 2 bases at V and 2 bases at J, with 14 bases between. This chain's CDR3 is CASSFFPQETYEQYF. CDR3 in DNA: TGTGCCAGCAGCTTTTTCCCTCAGGAGACCTACGAGCAGTACTTC. Based on the CDR3 plus reference TRBV5-6 and TRBJ2-7, the full variable domain is DAGVTQSPTHLIKTRGQQVTLRCSPKSGHDTVSWYQQALGQGPQFIFQYYEEEERQRGNFPDRFSGHQFPNYSSELNVNALLLGDSALYLCASSFFPQETYEQYFGPGTRLTVT.

Regarding this clone: The junction differs from germline at one of its ends, possibly a read error. The CDR3 sequence: CACSSGDQPQHF. CDR3 sequence (DNA): TGTGCCTGCAGTTCAGGGGATCAGCCCCAGCATTTT. The rearrangement uses TRBV5-4 and TRBJ1-5; a possible D gene is TRBD1 (6 bases). CDR3 size: 12 residues. Germline CDR1 and CDR2: SGHNT and YYREEE (reference sequence).

This clone was seen just once. The genes are TRBV6-5 and TRBJ2-7, with D possibly being TRBD1 (5 bases). The germline gives CDR1 MNHEY, CDR2 SVGAGI. This CDR3 region has 13 residues. V was pared by 6 bases and J by 1 base, with 10 bases between. The CDR3 bases are TGTGCCAGCAGCCAGGGTCAATCCTACGAGCAGTACTTC. Its translation is CASSQGQSYEQYF.

In its sample, this clone was seen a few times. The V and J genes are TRBV28 and TRBJ1-5; unclear D gene. Germline CDR1 and CDR2: MDHEN and SYDVKM. The CDR3 contains 12 residues. The V end was cut by 3 bases, the J end by 2 bases, with 2 bases between. CDR3 loop: CASSFGNQPQHF. CDR3 sequence (DNA): TGTGCCAGCAGTTTCGGCAATCAGCCCCAGCATTTT.

This chain uses TRBV7-2 with TRBJ2-7; D is perhaps TRBD1 (6 bases). CDR3 length: 17 residues. CDR1 is SGHTA and CDR2 is FQGNSA in the germline V gene. V was trimmed by 2 bases and J by 0 bases, leaving 17 bases between them. The CDR3 bases are TGTGCCAGCAGCTTAATTGCTTACGGACAGAGCTCCTACGAGCAGTACTTC. This sequence encodes CASSLIAYGQSSYEQYF.